The T cell receptor beta chain under discussion was sequenced for a study of shared clonotypes between healthy human individuals. Across the whole study: The study enrolled a couple of women and a few men aged 18 to 49.

For this clone: Its antigen remains unidentified.

TCRdb keeps only in-frame clones here, not all; method: immunoSEQ multiplex PCR. The table lists roughly 700,000 clones, around two thirds of them singletons. Study-level results: Non-shared clonotypes had lower generation probabilities than those shared by all four donors. A small donor pool kept down the genetic and exposure-history diversity that was represented.

This CDR3 is built from 16 residues. Germline-derived CDR1 and CDR2 are SGHVS and FQNEAQ. Trimming cost V 4 bases and J 6 bases, with 20 bases left between them. All the donors were Caucasian adults who lived in Nashville, Tennessee. The source material was memory CD4+ T cells sorted from blood. Subset meaning: CD45RA-negative fraction. The clonotype originates from a woman aged 30 to 39 in good health. The J gene is TRBJ2-3, the V gene TRBV7-8, with a possible D match to TRBD1 (6 bases). CDR3: CASSSKRDTAVDTQYF. As DNA, the CDR3 is TGTGCCAGCAGCTCTAAACGGGACACGGCTGTGGATACGCAGTATTTT.